This T cell receptor (beta chain) was retrieved from a study of cytomegalovirus exposure and HLA in healthy donors. Study-wide context: In an earlier analysis, around 120 million unique TCR beta sequences were found from 150 million to 200 million T cells.

For this clone: The antigen remains undetermined.

General study points: Altogether, around 160 TCR beta chains were recorded as cytomegalovirus-associated. The authors later found TCR association rates varying by HLA locus, with DRB1 most and HLA-C fewest. It was taken for granted in presence/absence analyses that sequencing depth across donors was roughly uniform.

A multiplex PCR was run with 60 Vbeta primers and 13 Jbeta primers. The repertoire was sequenced with immunoSEQ multiplex PCR; TCRdb's copy has only in-frame clones and lacks some. The table shows around 49,000 clones, with roughly 75% occurring only once. V lost 2 bases and J lost 1, with 10 bases in between. CDR1 and CDR2 (germline): MNHNY, SVGAGI (reference sequence). The CDR3 sequence is 15 residues long. The V call is TRBV6-6, the J call TRBJ2-3, with D possibly TRBD2 on 6 matching bases. The receptor comes from a man aged 25 to 45 in good health and CMV-seropositive. Sequencing was done on a sample of PBMCs. CDR3 in amino acids: CASSYGGWGTDTQYF. As DNA, the CDR3 is TGTGCCAGCAGTTACGGGGGGTGGGGCACAGATACGCAGTATTTT.